This T cell receptor beta chain was recovered during a study of beta chain features in type 1 diabetes. Broader study findings: Patients with Type 1 diabetes showed moderately but significantly shorter TCRB CDR3s in all four CD4+ subsets.

The V segment lost 2 bases and the J segment 2 bases; nucleotides outside the gene matches: 4. The germline V gene has CDR1 MNHEY and CDR2 SMNVEV (reference sequence). The CDR3 contains 15 residues. Expressed TCRB transcripts were sequenced, since all the RNA that had been isolated was reverse transcribed. TCRdb keeps only in-frame clones here, not all; method: immunoSEQ multiplex PCR. This table has roughly 240,000 clones, 24% appearing once. Concerning this clone itself: Its cognate antigen is unknown.

The chain couples TRBV27 to TRBJ2-7; 9 positions match TRBD1. Sequenced input: naive CD4+ T cells from blood. This receptor was obtained from a woman in her thirties with type 1 diabetes. CDR3 sequence reads: CASSLAGTGTYEQYF. DNA of the CDR3: TGTGCCAGCAGTTTAGCCGGGACAGGGACCTACGAGCAGTACTTC.